A single sample gave rise to the 5 T cell receptor beta chains below, sequenced in a study of blood T cell repertoires in COVID-19. The method was immunoSEQ multiplex PCR; TCRdb's version includes in-frame clones alone and lacks a portion of them. The repertoire consists of 45,000 to 55,000 clones, with roughly three quarters occurring once and the leading ten covering under 15%. The sample was peripheral blood. The receptors were gathered from a human donor with active or convalescent COVID-19. The donor label of this sample is uncertain.

This clone has a single count. The chain employs TRBV7-9 and TRBJ2-7, with TRBD2 as a possible D gene (5 bases). V shed 2 bases and J shed 0 bases, with 11 bases lying between them. Per the germline V gene, CDR1 is SEHNR and CDR2 is FQNEAQ (reference sequence). CDR3 length: 15 amino acids. The CDR3, as DNA: TGTGCCAGCAGCTTAATCCCAGCGGACTCCTACGAGCAGTACTTC. Translating gives CASSLIPADSYEQYF.

V gene TRBV30 combines with J gene TRBJ2-1, with 13 bases lining up with TRBD2. V dropped 0 bases and J dropped 7; count of bases not matched to a gene: 15. CDR1 and CDR2 (germline): GTSNPN, SVGIG (reference sequence). This CDR3 contains 19 residues. In DNA, the CDR3 is TGTGCCTGGAGTGTTCTTCCACCCCGACTAGCGGGAGGAGGAAATGAGCAGTTCTTC. Its protein is CAWSVLPPRLAGGGNEQFF.

The chain has TRBV30 and TRBJ1-3, with a weak D call TRBD1 (5 bases). The ends were cut back, 0 bases at V and 0 bases at J, with 6 bases in the middle. This CDR3 has 14 amino acids. The germline CDR1 and CDR2 sequences are GTSNPN and SVGIG (reference sequence). The CDR3 here is CAWSVGVSGNTIYF. The CDR3 nucleotides are TGTGCCTGGAGTGTAGGGGTCTCTGGAAACACCATATATTTT.

This clone appeared a few times. The chain has TRBV4-3 and TRBJ2-1; 9 bases are shared with TRBD2. The trim removed 0 bases at V and 15 bases at J, leaving 9 bases unmatched. This CDR3 is built from 14 residues. Germline lookup yields CDR1 LGHNA and CDR2 YSLEER. CDR3 sequence (DNA): TGCGCCAGCAGCCAAGAGGCGACTAGCGGAAGGGGGTTCTTC. Residues: CASSQEATSGRGFF.

The V gene is TRBV2, the J gene TRBJ2-6; 11 positions agree with TRBD1. Germline-derived CDR1 and CDR2 are SNHLY and FYNNEI. V was clipped by 5 bases and J by 4 bases; unmatched bases: 4. CDR3 size: 16 residues. This CDR3 reads CASSRDRGTGANVLTF. As DNA, the CDR3 is TGTGCCAGCAGTAGGGACAGGGGGACAGGGGCCAACGTCCTGACTTTC.